Here is one T cell receptor (beta chain) with its context. Each CDR3 protein is one row after TCRdb ran MiXCR on the RT-PCR reads. The sample records about a million distinct CDR3 sequences, more than 15% being singletons. These data belong to a study of patients and donors after allogeneic stem cell transplantation. V was clipped by 7 bases and J by 7 bases; unmatched bases: 12. The CDR3 totals 15 residues. The V gene's germline CDR1 is MGHRA and CDR2 YSYEKL. The rearrangement links TRBV4-1 to TRBJ2-2; TRBD1 matches at 7 bases. This receptor was obtained from a human donor who was either an allogeneic HSCT recipient or a stem cell or donor lymphocyte infusion donor (not recorded which). It is not recorded whose cells these are; they may come from a transplant donor. Material for sequencing was blood, either unsorted or a sorted T cell fraction (not recorded which). The CDR3 DNA is TGCGCCAGCACCCTAGACAGGGACCTTCGCGGGGAGCTGTTTTTT. As protein: CASTLDRDLRGELFF.